The entry below describes one T cell receptor beta chain. Its antigen is still unknown. No base quality information exists; no much larger clone differs at one position. This specimen comes from a study of T-cell memory formation after mild COVID-19 (dated by TCRdb to the early 2020s). Regarding the study in general: Most TCR sequence clusters were specific to one of the two donors. T-cell clones expanding and contracting after mild COVID-19 in a couple of donors were tracked by longitudinal TCRalpha and TCRbeta repertoire sequencing. Two young, previously healthy adult volunteers made up the cohort, one male and one female.

V and J are truncated by 6 bases and 8 bases respectively, leaving an intervening sequence of 19 bases. As encoded in the germline V gene (reference sequence), CDR1 is DFQATT while CDR2 is SNEGSKA. Inclusive of the bounding cysteine and phenylalanine, the CDR3 is 13 residues long. The entry retains the CDR3 DNA only, 39 bases that are in frame from base 1. Ficoll-Paque density gradient centrifugation was the method used to isolate PBMCs. Study-wide conclusions, independent of this receptor: The study included only a couple of mild cases, and larger cohorts that include severe cases with pre-infection samples were judged to be necessary. Clones contracting from day 15 to 85 had balanced CD4/CD8 phenotypes, while a second wave expanding from day 15 to 37 was biased towards CD4+. SARS-CoV-2 specificity of the second-wave clones peaking on day 37 was not confirmed. Contracting CD4+ clones appeared mostly in the CM and EM memory subsets, whereas CD8+ clones were enriched in EMRA. Some responding clones were found in pre-infection memory, which suggests that pre-existing cross-reactive memory T cells took part in the SARS-CoV-2 response.

The listed sequencing device is Illumina NovaSeq 6000. cDNA libraries for TCRalpha and TCRbeta were prepared by 5'RACE using constant-segment primers, with sample barcodes and unique molecular identifiers added. RNA was extracted from every sample with Trizol reagent. Libraries were amplified in two PCR steps, with a second sample barcode and Illumina TruSeq adapters added in the second step. Sequencing of libraries was performed on an Illumina NovaSeq with 2 x 150 bp paired-end reads. The authors' pipeline ran thus. Demultiplexing of reads and collapsing into UMI-guided consensus sequences were performed with migec v1.2.7. Using mixcr v2.1.11, UMI consensuses were aligned to TRA and TRB V and J templates and then assembled into clonotypes. Expanded or contracted clonotypes were those called significant by both edgeR and NoisET, with noise models trained on biological replicates. edgeR calls used a false discovery rate-adjusted p below 0.01 and a log2 fold-change threshold of 1. As an exploratory analysis of dynamics, PCA with hierarchical clustering was applied to max-normalized trajectories of the 1000 most abundant clonotypes. Separately sequenced CD4+ and CD8+ repertoires were used to assign a CD4 or CD8 phenotype to each responding clone. TCRdb reprocessing: public reads trimmed at Q25 with fastp, clones called with MiXCR, in-frame beta chains kept. Merged by CDR3 protein, the rows form single entries marked with the most common genes and DNA. These V and J calls derive from TCRdb rather than the authors' analysis. This sample holds about 40,000 distinct CDR3 sequences; approximately 10% were observed only once. Roughly 29% of the sample goes to the ten largest clones.

The chain joins TRBV20-1 to TRBJ1-2, and TRBD1 may be the D gene, going by 5 matching bases. This TCR was sampled from a man aged 18 to 35 who had mild COVID-19 (a few samples of this study predate the infection). The sample titles of this study are shuffled in the database, so cell type and time point are left out; the donor was told from shared clones. Sequencing was carried out using PBMCs or a T cell subset sorted from them (not recorded which). This receptor has the CDR3 CSAQTRDSLGYTF. The bases are TGCAGTGCCCAAACCCGCGACAGCTTGGGCTACACCTTC.